This T cell receptor beta chain is drawn from a study of OX40 agonist ivuxolimab in advanced cancers. TCRdb's copy holds only in-frame clones and misses some; the assay was immunoSEQ multiplex PCR. The table lists about 64,000 clones, roughly nine tenths of them singletons. Germline V gene lookup returns CDR1 SGHRS and CDR2 YFSETQ. Trimming took 0 bases from V and 5 from J, leaving 8 bases between them. CDR3 length: 13 residues. This receptor was taken from an adult with an advanced solid tumor such as melanoma, head and neck, liver or kidney cancer. The material sequenced was CD4+ or CD8+ T cells sorted from blood, taken in a trial of the OX40 agonist ivuxolimab. The chain employs TRBV5-1 and TRBJ2-5; D gene ambiguous. The CDR3 nucleotides read TGCGCCAGCAGCTTGGAGCTGGTGGAGACCCAGTACTTC. As protein: CASSLELVETQYF.